The T cell receptor beta chain under discussion was sequenced for a study of beta chain features in type 1 diabetes. On the study more broadly: Across the samples, over 85 million sorted cells were examined in total.

CDR3 length: 14 residues. The ends were cut back, 0 bases at V and 6 bases at J, with 9 bases in the middle. Germline assignment: CDR1 SGHDN and CDR2 FVKESK. Expressed TCRB transcripts were sequenced because the entire RNA isolate underwent reverse transcription. Assay: immunoSEQ multiplex PCR; the TCRdb copy retains only in-frame clones and omits some. The sample lists about 660,000 clones; over 13% were seen once. A few counts support this clone. The antigen is undetermined. Broader study findings: Patients' naive, central memory and Treg TCRB repertoires seemed closer to one another than those of healthy donors. VDJ junctions in type 1 diabetes patients carried more deletions and fewer insertions. Among patients with Type 1 diabetes, TCRB CDR3s were moderately but significantly shorter in every one of the four CD4+ subsets.

The TCR was taken from a man aged 18 to 30 with type 1 diabetes. J is TRBJ2-1 and V is TRBV14; D is uncertain. Sequencing was done on a sample of naive CD4+ T cells from blood. CDR3 nucleotide sequence: TGTGCCAGCAGCCAAGATTACGACCCCAATGAGCAGTTCTTC. Encoded protein: CASSQDYDPNEQFF.